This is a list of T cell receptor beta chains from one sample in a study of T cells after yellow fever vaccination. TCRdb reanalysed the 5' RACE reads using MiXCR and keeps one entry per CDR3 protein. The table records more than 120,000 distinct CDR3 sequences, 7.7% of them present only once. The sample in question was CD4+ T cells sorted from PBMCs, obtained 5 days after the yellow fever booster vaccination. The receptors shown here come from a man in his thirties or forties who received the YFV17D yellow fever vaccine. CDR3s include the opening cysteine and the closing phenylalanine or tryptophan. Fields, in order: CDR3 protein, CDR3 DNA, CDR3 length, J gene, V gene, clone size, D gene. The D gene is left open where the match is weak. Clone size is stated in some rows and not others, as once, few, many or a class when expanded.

CDR3 protein: CAISRTSGNIAAGELFF
CDR3 DNA: TGTGCCATCAGTAGGACTAGCGGGAACATAGCGGCCGGGGAGCTGTTTTTT
CDR3 length: 17
J gene: TRBJ2-2
V gene: TRBV10-3
clone size: many
D gene: TRBD2

CDR3 protein: CASSSSGRIFFEQYF
CDR3 DNA: TGCGCCAGCAGCTCTTCGGGACGGATCTTTTTCGAGCAGTACTTC
CDR3 length: 15
J gene: TRBJ2-7
V gene: TRBV5-1
clone size: many
D gene: NA

CDR3 protein: CASSPGTAVTGELFF
CDR3 DNA: TGTGCCAGCAGTCCGGGGACAGCGGTCACCGGGGAGCTGTTTTTT
CDR3 length: 15
J gene: TRBJ2-2
V gene: TRBV27
clone size: many
D gene: TRBD1

CDR3 protein: CASSLVAGVKNEQFF
CDR3 DNA: TGTGCCAGCAGTTTAGTTGCGGGAGTTAAGAATGAGCAGTTCTTC
CDR3 length: 15
J gene: TRBJ2-1
V gene: TRBV12-3/TRBV12-4
clone size: many
D gene: TRBD2

CDR3 protein: CASSLSGGWDTQYF
CDR3 DNA: TGTGCCAGCAGCTTATCAGGGGGTTGGGATACGCAGTATTTT
CDR3 length: 14
J gene: TRBJ2-3
V gene: TRBV7-2
clone size: NA
D gene: TRBD1

CDR3 protein: CASSHMVVSHSTDTQYF
CDR3 DNA: TGCGCCAGCAGCCATATGGTGGTTTCACATAGCACAGATACGCAGTATTTT
CDR3 length: 17
J gene: TRBJ2-3
V gene: TRBV4-3
clone size: NA
D gene: NA

CDR3 protein: CASSFVHRDYEQYF
CDR3 DNA: TGTGCCAGCAGCTTTGTTCACAGGGACTACGAGCAGTACTTC
CDR3 length: 14
J gene: TRBJ2-7
V gene: TRBV7-2
clone size: many
D gene: NA

CDR3 protein: CATSLTSGIGDEQFF
CDR3 DNA: TGTGCCACCAGCCTGACTAGCGGGATTGGGGATGAGCAGTTCTTC
CDR3 length: 15
J gene: TRBJ2-1
V gene: TRBV24-1
clone size: NA
D gene: TRBD2

CDR3 protein: CASSPPGRGYNEQFF
CDR3 DNA: TGTGCCAGCAGCCCGCCCGGACGGGGATACAATGAGCAGTTCTTC
CDR3 length: 15
J gene: TRBJ2-1
V gene: TRBV7-2
clone size: many
D gene: NA

CDR3 protein: CSARASGSGTGELFF
CDR3 DNA: TGCAGTGCTAGAGCTAGCGGGAGTGGTACCGGGGAGCTGTTTTTT
CDR3 length: 15
J gene: TRBJ2-2
V gene: TRBV20-1
clone size: few
D gene: TRBD2

CDR3 protein: CASSYVEAGELFF
CDR3 DNA: TGTGCCAGCAGTTACGTAGAGGCCGGGGAGCTGTTTTTT
CDR3 length: 13
J gene: TRBJ2-2
V gene: TRBV6-6
clone size: many
D gene: NA

CDR3 protein: CASKGRELHTQYF
CDR3 DNA: TGTGCCAGCAAGGGGCGGGAGTTGCATACGCAGTATTTT
CDR3 length: 13
J gene: TRBJ2-3
V gene: TRBV12-3/TRBV12-4
clone size: many
D gene: TRBD2

CDR3 protein: CASSPRRRGPNEKLFF
CDR3 DNA: TGTGCCAGCAGCCCACGTCGCCGGGGGCCGAATGAAAAACTGTTTTTT
CDR3 length: 16
J gene: TRBJ1-4
V gene: TRBV7-9
clone size: many
D gene: NA

CDR3 protein: CASSFGGRDSPLHF
CDR3 DNA: TGTGCCAGCAGCTTTGGGGGAAGGGATTCACCCCTCCACTTT
CDR3 length: 14
J gene: TRBJ1-6
V gene: TRBV5-4
clone size: few
D gene: NA

CDR3 protein: CSARDPTGNPYEQYF
CDR3 DNA: TGCAGTGCTAGAGATCCGACAGGGAACCCCTACGAGCAGTACTTC
CDR3 length: 15
J gene: TRBJ2-7
V gene: TRBV20-1
clone size: many
D gene: TRBD1

CDR3 protein: CASSLEWGGSKNIQYF
CDR3 DNA: TGCGCCAGCAGCTTGGAGTGGGGAGGGAGCAAAAACATTCAGTACTTC
CDR3 length: 16
J gene: TRBJ2-4
V gene: TRBV5-1
clone size: many
D gene: TRBD2

CDR3 protein: CASTRQGAGEQYF
CDR3 DNA: TGCGCCAGCACCCGACAGGGGGCGGGGGAGCAGTACTTC
CDR3 length: 13
J gene: TRBJ2-7
V gene: TRBV10-2
clone size: many
D gene: TRBD1

CDR3 protein: CASSVDSGRGETQYF
CDR3 DNA: TGTGCCAGCAGCGTAGATTCGGGCAGGGGAGAGACCCAGTACTTC
CDR3 length: 15
J gene: TRBJ2-5
V gene: TRBV9
clone size: many
D gene: NA

CDR3 protein: CAWSMGDRVRGANVLTF
CDR3 DNA: TGTGCCTGGAGTATGGGGGACAGGGTACGTGGGGCCAACGTCCTGACTTTC
CDR3 length: 17
J gene: TRBJ2-6
V gene: TRBV30
clone size: many
D gene: TRBD1

CDR3 protein: CAWSVGQSSGNTIYF
CDR3 DNA: TGTGCCTGGAGTGTAGGGCAGTCCTCTGGAAACACCATATATTTT
CDR3 length: 15
J gene: TRBJ1-3
V gene: TRBV30
clone size: few
D gene: NA

CDR3 protein: CSARDVGGAPDTQYF
CDR3 DNA: TGCAGTGCTAGAGATGTGGGGGGAGCCCCAGATACGCAGTATTTT
CDR3 length: 15
J gene: TRBJ2-3
V gene: TRBV20-1
clone size: many
D gene: NA

CDR3 protein: CASSVQGMGTNEKLFF
CDR3 DNA: TGTGCCAGCAGCGTCCAGGGGATGGGAACTAATGAAAAACTGTTTTTT
CDR3 length: 16
J gene: TRBJ1-4
V gene: TRBV9
clone size: many
D gene: NA

CDR3 protein: CASSLPYMREQYF
CDR3 DNA: TGTGCCAGCAGTTTACCATACATGAGGGAGCAGTACTTC
CDR3 length: 13
J gene: TRBJ2-7
V gene: TRBV28
clone size: many
D gene: NA

CDR3 protein: CASSQAAQGGETQYF
CDR3 DNA: TGTGCCAGCAGCCAAGCAGCCCAGGGTGGAGAGACCCAGTACTTC
CDR3 length: 15
J gene: TRBJ2-5
V gene: TRBV4-2
clone size: many
D gene: NA

CDR3 protein: CASGPTTGTYEQYF
CDR3 DNA: TGCGCCAGCGGACCCACCACCGGGACTTACGAGCAGTACTTC
CDR3 length: 14
J gene: TRBJ2-7
V gene: TRBV5-1
clone size: many
D gene: NA

CDR3 protein: CASSYSGGLPTDTQYF
CDR3 DNA: TGTGCCAGCAGTTACTCGGGCGGGCTCCCCACAGATACGCAGTATTTT
CDR3 length: 16
J gene: TRBJ2-3
V gene: TRBV6-5
clone size: few
D gene: NA

CDR3 protein: CASSLGGSGDRGGQTQYF
CDR3 DNA: TGTGCCAGCAGCTTAGGCGGAAGTGGGGACAGGGGGGGACAGACCCAGTACTTC
CDR3 length: 18
J gene: TRBJ2-5
V gene: TRBV7-6
clone size: NA
D gene: TRBD1

CDR3 protein: CASHLAGYTDTQYF
CDR3 DNA: TGCGCCAGCCACCTAGCGGGGTACACAGATACGCAGTATTTT
CDR3 length: 14
J gene: TRBJ2-3
V gene: TRBV5-1
clone size: many
D gene: TRBD2

CDR3 protein: CARSPGLLAYEQYF
CDR3 DNA: TGTGCCAGGAGCCCCGGGCTCCTCGCCTACGAGCAGTACTTC
CDR3 length: 14
J gene: TRBJ2-7
V gene: TRBV4-2
clone size: NA
D gene: NA

CDR3 protein: CASSFGGLVEQYF
CDR3 DNA: TGTGCCAGCAGCTTTGGAGGGTTGGTCGAGCAGTACTTC
CDR3 length: 13
J gene: TRBJ2-7
V gene: TRBV7-8
clone size: many
D gene: NA

CDR3 protein: CASSEYGGREGRYEQYF
CDR3 DNA: TGTGCCAGCAGTGAATATGGCGGGCGGGAGGGCCGGTACGAGCAGTACTTC
CDR3 length: 17
J gene: TRBJ2-7
V gene: TRBV25-1
clone size: many
D gene: TRBD2

CDR3 protein: CATSGPGTNSYEQYF
CDR3 DNA: TGTGCCACCAGTGGGCCGGGGACAAACTCCTACGAGCAGTACTTC
CDR3 length: 15
J gene: TRBJ2-7
V gene: TRBV24-1
clone size: many
D gene: NA

CDR3 protein: CASSSTVNTEAFF
CDR3 DNA: TGTGCCAGCAGCTCGACAGTGAACACTGAAGCTTTCTTT
CDR3 length: 13
J gene: TRBJ1-1
V gene: TRBV12-3/TRBV12-4
clone size: many
D gene: NA

CDR3 protein: CSARDGGAHEQYF
CDR3 DNA: TGCAGTGCTAGAGATGGGGGGGCCCACGAGCAGTACTTC
CDR3 length: 13
J gene: TRBJ2-7
V gene: TRBV20-1
clone size: many
D gene: NA

CDR3 protein: CASSRLPGGDETQYF
CDR3 DNA: TGCGCCAGCAGCCGACTCCCGGGAGGAGACGAGACCCAGTACTTC
CDR3 length: 15
J gene: TRBJ2-5
V gene: TRBV5-1
clone size: many
D gene: TRBD2

CDR3 protein: CAIWRGQGADTQYF
CDR3 DNA: TGTGCCATCTGGAGGGGACAAGGGGCAGATACGCAGTATTTT
CDR3 length: 14
J gene: TRBJ2-3
V gene: TRBV10-3
clone size: many
D gene: NA

CDR3 protein: CASIREGNNEQFF
CDR3 DNA: TGTGCCAGTATCAGAGAGGGCAACAATGAGCAGTTCTTC
CDR3 length: 13
J gene: TRBJ2-1
V gene: TRBV19
clone size: many
D gene: NA